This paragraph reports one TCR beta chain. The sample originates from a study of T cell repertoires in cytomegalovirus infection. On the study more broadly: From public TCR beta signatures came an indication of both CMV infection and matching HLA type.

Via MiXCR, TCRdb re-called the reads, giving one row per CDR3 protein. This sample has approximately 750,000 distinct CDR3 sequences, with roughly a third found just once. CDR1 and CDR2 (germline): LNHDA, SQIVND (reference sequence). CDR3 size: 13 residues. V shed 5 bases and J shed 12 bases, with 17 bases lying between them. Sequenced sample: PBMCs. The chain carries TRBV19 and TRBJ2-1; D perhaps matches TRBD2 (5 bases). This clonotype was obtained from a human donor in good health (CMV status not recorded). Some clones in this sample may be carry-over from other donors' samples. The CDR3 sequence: CASSVGGGAAQFF. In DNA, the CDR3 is TGTGCCAGTAGTGTCGGCGGAGGCGCAGCGCAGTTCTTC.